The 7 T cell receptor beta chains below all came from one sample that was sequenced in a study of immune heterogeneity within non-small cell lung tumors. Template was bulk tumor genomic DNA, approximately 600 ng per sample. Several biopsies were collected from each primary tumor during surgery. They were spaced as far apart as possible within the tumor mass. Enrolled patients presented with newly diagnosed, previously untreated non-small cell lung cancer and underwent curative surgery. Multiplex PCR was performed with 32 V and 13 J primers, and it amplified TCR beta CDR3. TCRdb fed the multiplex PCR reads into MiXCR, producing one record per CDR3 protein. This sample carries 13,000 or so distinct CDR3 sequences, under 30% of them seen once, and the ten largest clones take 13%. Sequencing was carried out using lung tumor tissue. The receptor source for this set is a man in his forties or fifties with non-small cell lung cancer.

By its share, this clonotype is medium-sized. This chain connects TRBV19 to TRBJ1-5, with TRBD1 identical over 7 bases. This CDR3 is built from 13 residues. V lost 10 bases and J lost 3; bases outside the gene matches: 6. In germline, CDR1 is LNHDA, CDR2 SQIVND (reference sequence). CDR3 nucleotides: TGTGCCACGAAGACAGGGACCAATCAGCCCCAGCATTTT. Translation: CATKTGTNQPQHF.

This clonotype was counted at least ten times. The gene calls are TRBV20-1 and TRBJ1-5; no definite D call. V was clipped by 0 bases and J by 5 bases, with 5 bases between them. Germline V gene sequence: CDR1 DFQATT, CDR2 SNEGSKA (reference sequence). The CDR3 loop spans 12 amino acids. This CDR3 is CSAREPHQPQHF. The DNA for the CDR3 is TGCAGTGCTAGAGAACCGCATCAGCCCCAGCATTTT.

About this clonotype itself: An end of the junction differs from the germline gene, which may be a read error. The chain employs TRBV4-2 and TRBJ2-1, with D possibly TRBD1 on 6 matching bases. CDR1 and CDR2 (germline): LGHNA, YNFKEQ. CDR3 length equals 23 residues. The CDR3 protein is CASSQDTRNRVRPDAAGYNAQFF. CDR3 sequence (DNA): TGTGCCAGCAGCCAAGATACCCGCAACAGGGTTAGACCCGACGCCGCTGGGTACAATGCGCAGTTCTTC.

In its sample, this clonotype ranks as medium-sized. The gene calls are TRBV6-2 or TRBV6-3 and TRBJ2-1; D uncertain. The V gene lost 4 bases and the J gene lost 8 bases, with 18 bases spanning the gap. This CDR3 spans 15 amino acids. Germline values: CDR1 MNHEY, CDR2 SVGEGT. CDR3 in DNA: TGTGCCAGCAGTTCCCCCCGGATTTTTTACGATGAGCAGTTCTTC. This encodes CASSSPRIFYDEQFF.

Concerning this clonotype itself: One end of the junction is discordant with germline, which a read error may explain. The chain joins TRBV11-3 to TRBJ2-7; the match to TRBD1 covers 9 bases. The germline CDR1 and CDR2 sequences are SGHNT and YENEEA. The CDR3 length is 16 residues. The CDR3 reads CACSSRQGGPLYEQYF. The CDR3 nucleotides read TGTGCCTGCAGCTCCCGACAGGGGGGTCCCCTCTACGAGCAGTACTTC.

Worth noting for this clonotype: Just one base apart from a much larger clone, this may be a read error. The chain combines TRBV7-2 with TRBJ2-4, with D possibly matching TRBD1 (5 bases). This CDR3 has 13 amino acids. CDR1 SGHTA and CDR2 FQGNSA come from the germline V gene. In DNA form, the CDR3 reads TGTGACAGCAGCTTAGGGGCAGGGAACATTCAGTACTTC. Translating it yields CDSSLGAGNIQYF.

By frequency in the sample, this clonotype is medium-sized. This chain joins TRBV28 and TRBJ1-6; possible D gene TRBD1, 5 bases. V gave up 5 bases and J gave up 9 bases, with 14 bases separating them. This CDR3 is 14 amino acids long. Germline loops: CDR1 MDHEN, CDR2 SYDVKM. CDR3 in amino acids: CASSPLRESSPLHF. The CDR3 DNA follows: TGTGCCAGCAGTCCGCTCAGGGAGAGTTCACCCCTCCACTTT.